This T cell receptor (beta chain) was retrieved from a study of PD-1 blockade in classical Hodgkin lymphoma. Study-level information: Patients had nivolumab dosed at 3 mg/kg, delivered intravenously every 2 weeks.

The time point here: cycle 4 day 1 (C4D1), after less than 7 weeks of nivolumab. All patients experienced relapse after autologous stem cell transplantation, and brentuximab vedotin exposure was variable. The protocol was immunoSEQ multiplex PCR, while the TCRdb copy is restricted to in-frame clones and leaves out a portion. The sample records tens of thousands of clones, around 80% being singletons. CDR1 SEHNR and CDR2 FQNEAQ come from the germline V gene (reference sequence). This CDR3 comprises 15 residues. The junction had 6 bases not matched to a gene; V was cut back by 5 bases and J by 4 bases.

The gene calls are TRBV7-9 and TRBJ2-1, with 9 nucleotides matching TRBD2. This receptor was obtained from a human donor with classical Hodgkin lymphoma. The sample consisted of peripheral blood mononuclear cells (PBMCs), taken before the fourth cycle of nivolumab. The CDR3 DNA follows: TGTGCCAGCAGCGGTAGCGGGGGCCCGTACAATGAGCAGTTCTTC. Translation: CASSGSGGPYNEQFF.